The next 12 T cell receptor beta chains were all read from a single sample in a study of shared clonotypes between healthy human individuals. Assay: immunoSEQ multiplex PCR; the TCRdb copy retains only in-frame clones and omits some. Of 2,100,000 or so clones detected, 90% to 97% appear once; the ten largest clones hold less than 0.15%. Sequencing was performed on naive CD4+ T cells sorted from blood. Subset: CD45RA+ positively selected. All receptors come from a man younger than 35 in good health.

About this clone: An end of the junction does not agree with germline; a read error may underlie this. V usage is TRBV6-6 and J usage is TRBJ1-1; D is unresolved. Germline V gives CDR1 MNHNY, CDR2 SVGAGI (reference sequence). The CDR3 consists of 14 residues. The CDR3 DNA follows: TGTGCCAGCAGTTACTCGATGGTAAACAGTGAAGCTTTCTTT. It specifies CASSYSMVNSEAFF.

The chain carries TRBV18 and TRBJ2-3; no definite D call. Trimming took 2 bases from V and 0 from J, leaving 6 bases between them. Per germline, CDR1 KGHSH and CDR2 LQKENI. The CDR3 runs to 14 residues. CDR3 DNA: TGTGCCAGCTCACCATCGGCTAGCACAGATACGCAGTATTTT. Its protein product is CASSPSASTDTQYF.

This clone was recorded only once. The chain links TRBV5-1 to TRBJ1-1, with a tentative D call TRBD1 (5 bases). The CDR3 spans 13 residues. V shed 4 bases and J shed 3 bases, with 10 bases lying between them. Germline CDR1 SGHRS, CDR2 YFSETQ. CDR3 loop: CASSRTPDTEAFF. The CDR3, as DNA: TGCGCCAGCAGCCGGACACCTGACACTGAAGCTTTCTTT.

The sample holds one count of this clone. This sequence joins TRBV6-5 and TRBJ2-1, with 7 bases lining up with TRBD2. Germline CDR1 is MNHEY and CDR2 is SVGAGI. Unmatched junction bases numbered 3, after V lost 4 bases and J lost 12 bases. The CDR3 loop spans 11 amino acids. The CDR3: CASSSSGGQFF. In DNA form, the CDR3 reads TGTGCCAGCAGTTCCTCGGGGGGGCAGTTCTTC.

V usage is TRBV5-1 and J usage is TRBJ2-1, with TRBD1 matching over 8 bases. V lost 6 bases and J lost 5; bases outside the gene matches: 10. There are 15 residues in the CDR3. Germline V gene data show CDR1 as SGHRS and CDR2 as YFSETQ. The CDR3 DNA reads TGCGCCAGCATTAAACCAGGGACAGGTGACAATGAGCAGTTCTTC. Amino acids: CASIKPGTGDNEQFF.

This chain uses TRBV6-6 with TRBJ2-7, with 7 nucleotides matching TRBD2. The germline V gene has CDR1 MNHNY and CDR2 SVGAGI (reference sequence). CDR3 length: 16 residues. V gave up 2 bases and J gave up 1 base; unmatched junction bases: 8. The chain's CDR3 is CASSYNAGDPSYEQYF. The CDR3 DNA reads as TGTGCCAGCAGTTACAATGCGGGGGACCCTTCCTACGAGCAGTACTTC.

The chain has TRBV7-6 and TRBJ2-7, with a tentative D call TRBD2 (5 bases). CDR1 is SGHVS and CDR2 is FNYEAQ in the germline V gene. The ends were cut back, 1 base at V and 4 bases at J, with 11 bases in the middle. The CDR3 extends over 14 amino acids. The CDR3 spells CASSLVEGIYEQYF. DNA of the CDR3: TGTGCCAGCAGCTTAGTTGAGGGAATATACGAGCAGTACTTC. Looking up the rest from reference TRBV7-6 and TRBJ2-7 gives the full variable domain: GAGVSQSPRYKVTKRGQDVALRCDPISGHVSLYWYRQALGQGPEFLTYFNYEAQQDKSGLPNDRFSAERPEGSISTLTIQRTEQRDSAMYRCASSLVEGIYEQYFGPGTRLTVT.

This clone was seen a single time. The rearrangement uses TRBV6-5 and TRBJ2-2; unclear D gene. This CDR3 region has 15 residues. Germline CDR1 is MNHEY and CDR2 is SVGAGI. With 2 bases removed from V and 5 bases from J, the gap between germline ends came to 12 bases. In nucleotides, the CDR3 is TGTGCCAGCAGTTACCCCAATTCCCCGACCGGGGAGCTGTTTTTT. This sequence encodes CASSYPNSPTGELFF.

The V and J genes are TRBV11-2 and TRBJ1-2; D gene ambiguous. V was trimmed by 1 base and J by 6 bases, leaving 9 bases between them. There are 13 residues in the CDR3. Germline lookup yields CDR1 SGHAT and CDR2 FQNNGV. The CDR3 reads CASSLGLGDGYTF. The CDR3 DNA follows: TGTGCCAGCAGCTTAGGGCTTGGGGATGGCTACACCTTC. Full variable domain (outside the CDR3, taken from reference TRBV11-2 and TRBJ1-2): EAGVAQSPRYKIIEKRQSVAFWCNPISGHATLYWYQQILGQGPKLLIQFQNNGVVDDSQLPKDRFSAERLKGVDSTLKIQPAKLEDSAVYLCASSLGLGDGYTFGSGTRLTVV.

To note about this clone: Other DNA sequences in the same sample also yield this CDR3. This rearrangement joins TRBV5-4 to TRBJ2-3; D is possibly TRBD1 (6 bases). Germline V lookup: CDR1 SGHNT, CDR2 YYREEE (reference sequence). V gave up 4 bases and J gave up 3 bases, with 12 bases separating them. The CDR3 is made up of 14 amino acids. CDR3 residues: CASSPPDRTDTQYF. The CDR3 DNA is TGTGCCAGCAGCCCACCAGACAGGACAGATACGCAGTATTTT.

The V gene is TRBV6-1, the J gene TRBJ1-2; D is ambiguous. V was cut by 2 bases and J by 3 bases, with 16 bases left in between. The CDR3 runs 16 residues. In germline, CDR1 is MNHNS, CDR2 SASEGT. CDR3 residues: CASSELMRIADYGYTF. The DNA of the CDR3 is TGTGCCAGCAGTGAATTAATGAGGATTGCGGACTATGGCTACACCTTC.

This clone was recorded a few times. This sequence joins TRBV10-3 and TRBJ1-2, with D unclear. V lost 4 bases to trimming and J lost 4 bases, with 7 bases between them. Germline V gene data show CDR1 as ENHRY and CDR2 as SYGVKD. This CDR3 is built from 12 residues. CDR3 in DNA: TGTGCCATCAGTGGAGACATCTATGGCTACACCTTC. Translated: CAISGDIYGYTF.